The T cell receptor beta chain under discussion was sequenced for a study of early T cells in non-severe SARS-CoV-2 infection. Background on the study: Sequencing of bulk RNA from unsorted whole blood was done, without chain pairing. Study-level points and caveats: Private and CD4 specificities were missed by VDJdb matching, which favored anti-spike CD8 responses.

Attachment of unique molecular identifiers to individual cDNA molecules was performed. MiXCR was run by TCRdb on the 5' RACE reads, yielding one entry per CDR3 protein. Found here are about 50,000 distinct CDR3 sequences, less than 7.5% of them singletons; the top ten hold around 2.8%. This clonotype was counted many times. Its antigen is unidentified. The V and J ends lost 0 bases and 4 bases respectively, with 7 bases between them. The CDR3 consists of 14 residues. Germline lookup yields CDR1 MGHRA and CDR2 YSYEKL. The rearrangement links TRBV4-1 to TRBJ1-5; D is unclear. The receptor was derived from an adult who was a healthcare worker with PCR-confirmed SARS-CoV-2 infection or an uninfected control (not recorded which). Source: whole blood, taken at baseline. The CDR3 nucleotides are TGCGCCAGCAGCCAAGAGGAGAGAAATCAGCCCCAGCATTTT. This codes for CASSQEERNQPQHF.